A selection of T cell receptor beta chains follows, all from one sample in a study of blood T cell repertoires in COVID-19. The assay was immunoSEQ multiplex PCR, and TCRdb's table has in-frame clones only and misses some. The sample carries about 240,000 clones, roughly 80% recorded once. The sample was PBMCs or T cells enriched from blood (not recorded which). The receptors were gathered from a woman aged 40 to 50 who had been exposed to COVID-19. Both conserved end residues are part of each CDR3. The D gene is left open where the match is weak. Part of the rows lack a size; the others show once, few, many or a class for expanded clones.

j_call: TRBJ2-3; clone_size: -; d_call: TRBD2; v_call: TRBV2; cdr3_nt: TGTGCCAGCAGTGAGCGCGGGGGGGCCGTGGATACGCAGTATTTT; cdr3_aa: CASSERGGAVDTQYF
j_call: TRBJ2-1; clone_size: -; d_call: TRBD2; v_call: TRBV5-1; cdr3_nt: TGCGCCAGCAGCCCGGCAGGACTAGCGGGGGCCAATGAGCAGTTCTTC; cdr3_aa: CASSPAGLAGANEQFF
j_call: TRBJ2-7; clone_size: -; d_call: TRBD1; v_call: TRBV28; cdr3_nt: TGTGCCAGCAGTTTTGGACAGGGGGGTAACTACGAGCAGTACTTC; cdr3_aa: CASSFGQGGNYEQYF
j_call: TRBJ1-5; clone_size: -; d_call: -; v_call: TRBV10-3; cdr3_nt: TGTGCCATCAGTGAGGGGGGGGATCAGCCCCAGCATTTT; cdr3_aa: CAISEGGDQPQHF
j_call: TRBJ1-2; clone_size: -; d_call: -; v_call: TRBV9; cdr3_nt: TGTGCCAGCAGCGCTATCGACAGCAGGAATGGCTACACCTTC; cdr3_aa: CASSAIDSRNGYTF
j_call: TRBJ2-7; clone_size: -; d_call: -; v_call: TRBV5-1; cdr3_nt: TGCGCCAGCAGCTTGACGAAGGACACTGGTGGGGTAGACGAGCAGTACTTC; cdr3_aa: CASSLTKDTGGVDEQYF
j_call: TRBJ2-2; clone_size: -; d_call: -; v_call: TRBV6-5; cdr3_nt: TGTGCCAGCAGATCGGGGGAAGGGGACACCGGGGAGCTGTTTTTT; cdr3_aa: CASRSGEGDTGELFF
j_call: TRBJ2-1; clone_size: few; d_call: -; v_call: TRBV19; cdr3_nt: TGTGCCAGTAGCTCTTGGGGAGTGGGGGCGAACTACAATGAGCAGTTCTTC; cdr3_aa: CASSSWGVGANYNEQFF
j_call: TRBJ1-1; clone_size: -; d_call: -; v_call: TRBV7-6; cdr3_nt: TGTGCCAGCAGCTTAGGCTCGTTAGTGGTGTCTGAAGCTTTCTTT; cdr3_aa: CASSLGSLVVSEAFF
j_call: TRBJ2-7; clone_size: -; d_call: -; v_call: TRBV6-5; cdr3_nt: TGTGCCAGCAGTTCCCCGAGACAAACCTACGAGCAGTACTTC; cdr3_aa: CASSSPRQTYEQYF
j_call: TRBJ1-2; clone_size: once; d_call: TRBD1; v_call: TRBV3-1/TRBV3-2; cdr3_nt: TGTGCCAGCAGCCAAGATTGGGTGGACAGGGAGCTTGGCTACACCTTC; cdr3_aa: CASSQDWVDRELGYTF
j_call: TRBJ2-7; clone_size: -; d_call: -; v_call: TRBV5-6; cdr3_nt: TGTGCCAGCAGCTTGGGGGAGGGTCGGACAGGGAACTCCTACGAGCAGTACTTC; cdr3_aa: CASSLGEGRTGNSYEQYF
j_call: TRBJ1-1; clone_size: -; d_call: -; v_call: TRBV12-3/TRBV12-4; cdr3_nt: TGTGCCAGCACCCGGGACGGGGGCACTGAAGCTTTCTTT; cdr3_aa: CASTRDGGTEAFF
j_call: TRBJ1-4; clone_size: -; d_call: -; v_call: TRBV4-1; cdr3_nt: TGCGCCAGCAGCCAAAACGGCCCCCAGGGGCCTAATGAAAAACTGTTTTTT; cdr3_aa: CASSQNGPQGPNEKLFF
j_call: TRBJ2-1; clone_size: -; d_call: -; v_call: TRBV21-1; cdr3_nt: TGTGCCAGCAGTAAAGTTCCGTATGAGCAGTTCTTC; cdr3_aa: CASSKVPYEQFF
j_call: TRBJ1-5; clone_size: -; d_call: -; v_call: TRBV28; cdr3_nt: TGTGCCAGCAGTTTTGGGGGGACGACGCCCCAGCATTTT; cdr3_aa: CASSFGGTTPQHF
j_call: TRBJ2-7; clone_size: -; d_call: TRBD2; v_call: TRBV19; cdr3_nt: TGTGCCAGTAGATCGGGCTTGGGGGGGAATTCATCACCCTACGAGCAGTACTTC; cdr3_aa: CASRSGLGGNSSPYEQYF
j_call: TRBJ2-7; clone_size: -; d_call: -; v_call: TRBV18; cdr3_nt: TGTGCCAGCTCACCCCCCCGGGACACCTACGAGCAGTACTTC; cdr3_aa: CASSPPRDTYEQYF
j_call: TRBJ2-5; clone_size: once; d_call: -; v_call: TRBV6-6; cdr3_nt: TGTGCCAGCAGTTACCAGTTCCGGGGGGAGACCCAGTACTTC; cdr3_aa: CASSYQFRGETQYF